This T cell receptor (beta chain) comes out of a study of T cells in Graves' hyperthyroidism and ophthalmopathy. Whole-study context: Once the initial diagnosis was made, peripheral blood was obtained before any treatment.

The table lists this clonotype with many counts. Its antigen is not identified. RNA transcripts were the template for amplifying TCR beta CDR3 regions. First-round RT-PCR of the TCR CDR3 relied on the HTBI primer set. MiXCR, run by TCRdb on the multiplex PCR reads, gives a single entry per CDR3 protein. The sample consists of 250,000 to 300,000 distinct CDR3 sequences, 17% of them appearing once. General observations from the study: Model predictions of ophthalmopathy came a median around 6.5 months before onset.

Diagnosis relied on clinical symptoms, serum thyroxine and TRAb, thyroid ultrasound and orbital computed tomography. The sequence came from a woman aged 55-75 years with Graves' ophthalmopathy. The sample consisted of blood.

The CDR3 region has the DNA TGTGCCAGCAGCCCAAGATCCAGGGTTAGGCTCTCTGGAAACACCATATATTTT. Its translation: CASSPRSRVRLSGNTIYF. The gene calls are TRBV12-3 or TRBV12-4 and TRBJ1-3; D possibly corresponds to TRBD1 (5 bases). This CDR3 is built from 18 residues. V was pared by 6 bases and J by 0 bases, with 21 bases between.